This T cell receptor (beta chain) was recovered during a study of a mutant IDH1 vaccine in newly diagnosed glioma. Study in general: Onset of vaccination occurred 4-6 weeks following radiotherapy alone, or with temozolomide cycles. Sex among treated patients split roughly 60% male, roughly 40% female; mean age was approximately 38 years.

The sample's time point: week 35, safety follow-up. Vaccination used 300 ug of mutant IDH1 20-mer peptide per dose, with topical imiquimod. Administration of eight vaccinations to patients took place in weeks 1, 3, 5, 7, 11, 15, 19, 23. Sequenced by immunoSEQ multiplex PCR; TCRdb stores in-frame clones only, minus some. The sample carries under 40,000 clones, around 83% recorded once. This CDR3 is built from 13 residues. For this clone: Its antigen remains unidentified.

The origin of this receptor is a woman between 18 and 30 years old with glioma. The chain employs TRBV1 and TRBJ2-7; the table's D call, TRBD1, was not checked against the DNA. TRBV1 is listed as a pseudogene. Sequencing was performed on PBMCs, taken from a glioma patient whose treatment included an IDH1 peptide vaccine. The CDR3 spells CTSQGKNVYEQYF. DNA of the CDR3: TGCACCAGCCAGGGGAAAAATGTCTACGAGCAGTACTTC.